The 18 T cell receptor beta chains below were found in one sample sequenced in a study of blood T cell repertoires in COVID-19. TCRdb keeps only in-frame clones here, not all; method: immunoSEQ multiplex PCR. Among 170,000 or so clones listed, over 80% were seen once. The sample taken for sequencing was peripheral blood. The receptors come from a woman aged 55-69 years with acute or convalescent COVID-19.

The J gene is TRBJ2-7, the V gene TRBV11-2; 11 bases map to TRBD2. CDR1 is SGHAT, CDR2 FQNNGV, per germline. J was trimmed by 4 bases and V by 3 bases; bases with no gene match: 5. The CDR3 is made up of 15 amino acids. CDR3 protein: CASSLLAGGLYEQYF. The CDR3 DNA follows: TGTGCCAGCAGCTTGTTAGCGGGGGGGCTATACGAGCAGTACTTC.

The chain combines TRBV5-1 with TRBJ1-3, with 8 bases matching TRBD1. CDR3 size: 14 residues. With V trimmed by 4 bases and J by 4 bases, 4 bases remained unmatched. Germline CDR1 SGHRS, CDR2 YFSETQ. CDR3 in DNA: TGCGCCAGCAGCCAGGGGGCGGCAGGAAACACCATATATTTT. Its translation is CASSQGAAGNTIYF.

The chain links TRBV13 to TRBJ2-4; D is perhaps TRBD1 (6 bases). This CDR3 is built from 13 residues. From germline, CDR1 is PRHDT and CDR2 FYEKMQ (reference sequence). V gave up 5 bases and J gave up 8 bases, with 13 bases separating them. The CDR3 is CASSIDRTDIQYF. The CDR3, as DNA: TGTGCCAGCAGCATTGACAGGACGGACATTCAGTACTTC. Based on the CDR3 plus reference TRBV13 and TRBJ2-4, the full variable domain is AAGVIQSPRHLIKEKRETATLKCYPIPRHDTVYWYQQGPGQDPQFLISFYEKMQSDKGSIPDRFSAQQFSDYHSELNMSSLELGDSALYFCASSIDRTDIQYFGAGTRLSVL.

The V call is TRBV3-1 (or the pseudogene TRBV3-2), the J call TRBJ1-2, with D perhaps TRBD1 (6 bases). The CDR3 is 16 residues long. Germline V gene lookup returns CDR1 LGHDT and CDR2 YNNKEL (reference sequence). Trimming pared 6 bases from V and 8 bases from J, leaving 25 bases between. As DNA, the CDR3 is TGTGCCAGCAGACAGAGATCCCCGGGACACCCTCTGGGCTACACCTTC. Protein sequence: CASRQRSPGHPLGYTF.

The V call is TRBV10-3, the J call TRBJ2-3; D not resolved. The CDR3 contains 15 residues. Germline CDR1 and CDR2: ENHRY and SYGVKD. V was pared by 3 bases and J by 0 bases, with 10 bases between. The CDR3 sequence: CAISEGSGSTDTQYF. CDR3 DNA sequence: TGTGCCATCAGTGAAGGATCCGGGAGCACAGATACGCAGTATTTT.

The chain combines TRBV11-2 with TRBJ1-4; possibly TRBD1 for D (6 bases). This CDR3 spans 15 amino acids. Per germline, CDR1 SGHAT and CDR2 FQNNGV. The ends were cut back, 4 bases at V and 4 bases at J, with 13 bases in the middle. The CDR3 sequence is CASSSWGGGNEKLFF. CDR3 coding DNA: TGTGCCAGCAGCTCCTGGGGGGGCGGTAATGAAAAACTGTTTTTT.

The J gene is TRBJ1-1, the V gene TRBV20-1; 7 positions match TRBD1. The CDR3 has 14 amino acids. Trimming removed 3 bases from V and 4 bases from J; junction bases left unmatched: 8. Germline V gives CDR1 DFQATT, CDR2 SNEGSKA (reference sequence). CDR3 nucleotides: TGCAGTGCTAGTGGGCCAGAGGGGGCCACTGAAGCTTTCTTT. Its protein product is CSASGPEGATEAFF.

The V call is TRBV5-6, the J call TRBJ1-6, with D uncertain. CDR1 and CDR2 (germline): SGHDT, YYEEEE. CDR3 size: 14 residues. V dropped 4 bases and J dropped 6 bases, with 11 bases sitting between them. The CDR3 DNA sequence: TGTGCCAGCAGCGGTCCCGGAGGTAATTCACCCCTCCACTTT. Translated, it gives CASSGPGGNSPLHF.

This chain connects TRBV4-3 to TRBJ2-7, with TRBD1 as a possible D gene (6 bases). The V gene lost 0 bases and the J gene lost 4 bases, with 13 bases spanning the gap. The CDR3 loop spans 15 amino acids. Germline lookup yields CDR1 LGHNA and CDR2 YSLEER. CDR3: CASSQEGVQGYEQYF. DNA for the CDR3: TGCGCCAGCAGCCAAGAGGGAGTACAGGGATACGAGCAGTACTTC.

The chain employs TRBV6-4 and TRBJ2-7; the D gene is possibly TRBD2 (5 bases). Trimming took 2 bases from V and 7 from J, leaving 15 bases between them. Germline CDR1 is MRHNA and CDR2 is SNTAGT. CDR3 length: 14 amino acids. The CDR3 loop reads CASSDRTGSGEQYF. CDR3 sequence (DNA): TGTGCCAGCAGTGACAGGACTGGTTCGGGTGAGCAGTACTTC.

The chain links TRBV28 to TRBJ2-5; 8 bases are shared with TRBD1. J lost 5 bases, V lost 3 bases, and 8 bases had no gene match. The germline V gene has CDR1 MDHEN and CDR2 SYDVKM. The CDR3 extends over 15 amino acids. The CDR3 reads CASSLGDRLLETQYF. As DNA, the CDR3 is TGTGCCAGCAGTTTGGGGGACAGGCTCTTGGAGACCCAGTACTTC.

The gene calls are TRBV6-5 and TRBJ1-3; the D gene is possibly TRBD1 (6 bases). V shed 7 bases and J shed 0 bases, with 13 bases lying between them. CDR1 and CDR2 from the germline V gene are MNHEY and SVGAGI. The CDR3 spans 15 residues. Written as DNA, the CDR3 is TGTGCCAGCAACCCACGACAGGACTCTGGAAACACCATATATTTT. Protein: CASNPRQDSGNTIYF.

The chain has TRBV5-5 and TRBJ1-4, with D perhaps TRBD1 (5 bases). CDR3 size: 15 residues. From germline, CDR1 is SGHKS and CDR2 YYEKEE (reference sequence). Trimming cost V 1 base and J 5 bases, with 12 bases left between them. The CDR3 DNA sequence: TGTGCCAGCAGCTTGTACCTGGGGCAGAATGAAAAACTGTTTTTT. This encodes CASSLYLGQNEKLFF.

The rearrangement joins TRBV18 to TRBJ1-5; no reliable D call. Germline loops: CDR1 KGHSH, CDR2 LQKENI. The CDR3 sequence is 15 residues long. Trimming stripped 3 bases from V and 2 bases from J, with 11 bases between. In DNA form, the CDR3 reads TGTGCCAGCTCACCCGAGGGCAATCGCAATCAGCCCCAGCATTTT. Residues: CASSPEGNRNQPQHF.

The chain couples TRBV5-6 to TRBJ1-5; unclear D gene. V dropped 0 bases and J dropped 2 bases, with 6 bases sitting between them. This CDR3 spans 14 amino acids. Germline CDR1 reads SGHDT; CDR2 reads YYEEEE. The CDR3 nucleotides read TGTGCCAGCAGCTTGGGCTATGGCAATCAGCCCCAGCATTTT. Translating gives CASSLGYGNQPQHF.

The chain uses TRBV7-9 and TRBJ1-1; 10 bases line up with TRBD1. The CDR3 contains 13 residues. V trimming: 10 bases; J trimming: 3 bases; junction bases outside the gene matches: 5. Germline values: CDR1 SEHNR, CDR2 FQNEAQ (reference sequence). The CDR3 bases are TGTGCCACCACCGGGACAGGGGACACTGAAGCTTTCTTT. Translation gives CATTGTGDTEAFF.

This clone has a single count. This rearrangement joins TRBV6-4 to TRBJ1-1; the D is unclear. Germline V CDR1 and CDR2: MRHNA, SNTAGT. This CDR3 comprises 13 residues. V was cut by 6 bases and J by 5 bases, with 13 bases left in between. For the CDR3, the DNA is TGTGCCAGCAGATCTCGAGGAGGGACTGAAGCTTTCTTT. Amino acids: CASRSRGGTEAFF.

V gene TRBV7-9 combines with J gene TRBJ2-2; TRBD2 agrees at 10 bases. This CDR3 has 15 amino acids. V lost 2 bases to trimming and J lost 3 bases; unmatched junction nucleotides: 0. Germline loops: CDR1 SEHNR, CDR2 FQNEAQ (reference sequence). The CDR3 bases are TGTGCCAGCAGCTTAACTAGCGGGGACACCGGGGAGCTGTTTTTT. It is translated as CASSLTSGDTGELFF.